Following are 8 T cell receptor beta chains from one sample sequenced in a study of T cell repertoires in cytomegalovirus infection (dated by TCRdb to between 2018 and 2021). No antigen has been identified for these receptors. Data came from an Illumina HiSeq 1500. TCRdb trimmed the raw reads at Q25, called clones with MiXCR and kept productive beta chains. For every CDR3 protein sequence, its rows merge into one entry that carries the most common genes and DNA. The sample yields hundreds of thousands of distinct CDR3 sequences; about 33% were counted once. 12% of the sample comes from the top ten. Read against the paper, the sample's treatment or condition label means: in vitro stimulation with specific CMV peptide epitopes to enrich CMV-specific T cells. Sequences were derived from cultured CD8+ T cells from PBMCs, sampled from culture after CMV antigen stimulation. These TCRs come from a human donor in good health (CMV status not recorded). Some clones in this sample may be carry-over from other donors' samples.

V is TRBV10-3 and J is TRBJ1-2, with TRBD1 as a possible D gene (6 bases). This CDR3 contains 15 residues. In germline, CDR1 is ENHRY, CDR2 SYGVKD. Trimming took off 10 bases at V and 3 bases at J, with 21 bases between the two ends. The CDR3 sequence is CANQKRTGLDYGYTF. The CDR3 nucleotides read TGTGCCAACCAAAAGAGAACAGGGCTTGACTATGGCTACACCTTC.

This clonotype was seen a few times. The chain has TRBV19 and TRBJ1-1; D unclear. The germline V gene has CDR1 LNHDA and CDR2 SQIVND (reference sequence). V lost 1 base, J lost 4 bases, and 7 bases lay in between. The CDR3 runs to 13 residues. This CDR3 reads CASSIGRRTEAFF. Written as DNA, the CDR3 is TGTGCCAGTAGTATAGGGAGGCGCACTGAAGCTTTCTTT.

This clonotype was found many times. J is TRBJ1-1 and V is TRBV7-9; a possible D gene is TRBD1 (6 bases). The CDR3 runs 11 residues. Germline V gene lookup returns CDR1 SEHNR and CDR2 FQNEAQ (reference sequence). V lost 3 bases, J lost 9 bases, and 8 bases lay in between. CDR3 amino acids: CASSLDSKAFF. CDR3 bases: TGTGCCAGCAGCTTGGACAGCAAAGCTTTCTTT.

This clonotype has at least ten counts. J is TRBJ2-2 and V is TRBV27; no definite D call. V lost 5 bases and J 3 bases, leaving 1 base between the germline ends. Germline V gene data show CDR1 as MNHEY and CDR2 as SMNVEV (reference sequence). The CDR3 has 11 residues. The CDR3 region has the DNA TGTGCCAGCAGTGACACCGGGGAGCTGTTTTTT. Its protein is CASSDTGELFF.

There are a few counts of this clonotype. The chain has TRBV7-6 and TRBJ2-7, with D perhaps matching TRBD2 (5 bases). There are 12 residues in the CDR3. In germline, CDR1 is SGHVS, CDR2 FNYEAQ. The V gene lost 7 bases and the J gene lost 6 bases, with 13 bases spanning the gap. CDR3 loop: CASNLGKGEQYF. CDR3 DNA: TGTGCCAGCAATCTCGGGAAAGGCGAGCAGTACTTC.

This clonotype came up many times. This sequence joins TRBV6-2 or TRBV6-3 and TRBJ2-1; D may match TRBD1 or TRBD2 (5 bases each). CDR3 length equals 10 residues. The germline gives CDR1 MNHEY, CDR2 SVGEGT. V was trimmed by 8 bases and J by 10 bases, leaving 9 bases between them. CDR3 protein: CASGWGEQFF. As DNA, the CDR3 is TGTGCCAGCGGATGGGGGGAGCAGTTCTTC.

This clonotype was seen a few times. The chain combines TRBV28 with TRBJ1-4, with D unclear. The V end was cut by 3 bases, the J end by 4 bases, with 15 bases between. Per the germline V gene, CDR1 is MDHEN and CDR2 is SYDVKM. This CDR3 is 16 amino acids long. The CDR3 sequence is CASSFSVGRDNEKLFF. For the CDR3, the DNA is TGTGCCAGCAGTTTCTCCGTTGGACGGGATAATGAAAAACTGTTTTTT.

This clonotype has more than one count but fewer than ten. This chain connects TRBV2 to TRBJ1-2; D is unclear. The CDR3 is 14 amino acids. Germline CDR1 reads SNHLY; CDR2 reads FYNNEI. Trimming pared 11 bases from V and 0 bases from J, leaving 16 bases between. The CDR3: CACHGRVANYGYTF. CDR3 in DNA: TGTGCCTGCCATGGGAGGGTGGCTAACTATGGCTACACCTTC.